These 3 T cell receptor beta chains were sequenced from one sample in a study of cytomegalovirus exposure and HLA in healthy donors. A multiplex PCR was run with 60 Vbeta primers and 13 Jbeta primers. Clones were sequenced by immunoSEQ multiplex PCR, and TCRdb holds only the in-frame ones, with some missing. The table shows about 120,000 clones, with about four fifths occurring only once. Sample: PBMCs. These receptor sequences come from a woman aged 40 to 50 in good health and CMV-seropositive.

The rearrangement links TRBV19 to TRBJ1-2; 8 nucleotides match TRBD1. V shed 3 bases and J 2 bases; nucleotides not matched to a gene: 2. The CDR3 is 14 residues long. Germline CDR1 is LNHDA and CDR2 is SQIVND (reference sequence). The CDR3 sequence is CASSMDRDNYGYTF. In DNA, the CDR3 is TGTGCCAGTAGTATGGACAGGGACAACTATGGCTACACCTTC.

The rearrangement joins TRBV7-9 to TRBJ2-1; 9 bases line up with TRBD2. The CDR3 has 16 amino acids. Looked up from germline, CDR1 is SEHNR and CDR2 is FQNEAQ (reference sequence). Trimming at V came to 1 base and at J to 0 bases, leaving 1 base not matched to a gene. As DNA, the CDR3 is TGTGCCAGCAGCTTAGGACTAGCGGTCTCCTACAATGAGCAGTTCTTC. It codes for CASSLGLAVSYNEQFF. The entire variable domain, with the rest obtained from reference TRBV7-9 and TRBJ2-1, is as follows: DTGVSQNPRHKITKRGQNVTFRCDPISEHNRLYWYRQTLGQGPEFLTYFQNEAQLEKSRLLSDRFSAERPKGSFSTLEIQRTEQGDSAMYLCASSLGLAVSYNEQFFGPGTRLTVL.

The J gene is TRBJ2-7, the V gene TRBV27, with a weak D call TRBD2 (6 bases). The CDR3 totals 14 residues. V shed 5 bases and J shed 1 base, with 12 bases lying between them. CDR1 MNHEY and CDR2 SMNVEV come from the germline V gene (reference sequence). The chain's CDR3 is CASSNRRGSYEQYF. The CDR3, as DNA: TGTGCCAGCAGTAACCGGAGGGGTTCCTACGAGCAGTACTTC.